Listed here are 23 T cell receptor beta chains from one sample, sequenced in a study of blood T cell repertoires in COVID-19 (dated by TCRdb to the early 2020s). The receptor library was made with the immunoSEQ multiplex PCR assay. TCRdb limited this immuneACCESS table to in-frame rearrangements with V and J called. A share of clones is missing; checked studies link under half to unresolved V genes, and the rest is unexplained. Recorded for this sample are 210,000 or so clones; roughly 80% of them occurred a single time. Roughly 14% of the sample rests with the top ten. Input material: peripheral blood. These receptors all stem from a man aged 50-60 years who had recovered from COVID-19.

This clone has just a few counts. This chain links TRBV18 with TRBJ1-1; no clear D gene. The germline CDR1 and CDR2 sequences are KGHSH and LQKENI. CDR3 length: 13 residues. V dropped 2 bases and J dropped 1 base, with 5 bases sitting between them. CDR3 residues: CASSPAENTEAFF. Written as DNA, the CDR3 is TGTGCCAGCTCACCAGCGGAGAACACTGAAGCTTTCTTT.

The genes are TRBV5-8 and TRBJ2-3; tentative D call: TRBD2 (6 bases). This CDR3 is 14 amino acids long. Germline assignment: CDR1 SGHTS and CDR2 YDEGEE. The V and J ends lost 4 bases and 2 bases respectively, with 11 bases between them. This CDR3 is CASSPGDNTDTQYF. In DNA, the CDR3 is TGTGCCAGCAGCCCGGGAGACAACACAGATACGCAGTATTTT.

The chain uses TRBV19 and TRBJ2-7; 8 bases match TRBD1. J lost 4 bases, V lost 6 bases, and 5 bases had no gene match. Germline values: CDR1 LNHDA, CDR2 SQIVND (reference sequence). CDR3 length: 13 amino acids. The DNA of the CDR3 is TGTGCCAGTAGCCCGGGACAGGAGTACGAGCAGTACTTC. The encoded protein is CASSPGQEYEQYF. The full variable domain, rest sourced from reference TRBV19 and TRBJ2-7, is DGGITQSPKYLFRKEGQNVTLSCEQNLNHDAMYWYRQDPGQGLRLIYYSQIVNDFQKGDIAEGYSVSREKKESFPLTVTSAQKNPTAFYLCASSPGQEYEQYFGPGTRLTVT.

The chain is built from TRBV5-4 and TRBJ2-7; 7 bases line up with TRBD1. Germline CDR1 and CDR2: SGHNT and YYREEE (reference sequence). The V segment lost 3 bases and the J segment 1 base; nucleotides outside the gene matches: 4. CDR3 size: 14 residues. CDR3: CASSSGGLSYEQYF. CDR3 coding DNA: TGTGCCAGCAGCTCAGGGGGTCTATCCTACGAGCAGTACTTC.

The rearrangement links TRBV5-1 to TRBJ2-6; D gene unclear. The V gene's germline CDR1 is SGHRS and CDR2 YFSETQ. The V end was cut by 2 bases, the J end by 0 bases, with 6 bases between. The CDR3 is 15 residues long. The CDR3 is CASSFAGSGANVLTF. The CDR3 nucleotides are TGCGCCAGCAGCTTCGCAGGCTCTGGGGCCAACGTCCTGACTTTC. Full variable domain (missing parts from reference TRBV5-1 and TRBJ2-6): KAGVTQTPRYLIKTRGQQVTLSCSPISGHRSVSWYQQTPGQGLQFLFEYFSETQRNKGNFPGRFSGRQFSNSRSEMNVSTLELGDSALYLCASSFAGSGANVLTFGAGSRLTVL.

This rearrangement joins TRBV10-3 to TRBJ2-3; 7 bases fit TRBD2. Germline CDR1 and CDR2: ENHRY and SYGVKD. Trimming cost V 4 bases and J 2 bases; bases outside gene matches: 6. CDR3 length: 15 residues. The CDR3: CAISAKREITDTQYF. CDR3 nucleotide sequence: TGTGCCATCAGTGCGAAGCGGGAAATCACAGATACGCAGTATTTT.

The chain combines TRBV6-1 with TRBJ1-4; perhaps TRBD1 as D (6 bases). V shed 3 bases and J shed 1 base, with 9 bases lying between them. The CDR3 totals 15 residues. The germline V gene encodes CDR1 MNHNS and CDR2 SASEGT. The CDR3 reads CASSEPTGTNEKLFF. CDR3 nucleotide sequence: TGTGCCAGCAGTGAGCCGACAGGAACTAATGAAAAACTGTTTTTT.

The V gene is TRBV2, the J gene TRBJ2-7; no firm D call. The CDR3 totals 15 residues. Germline CDR1 SNHLY, CDR2 FYNNEI. Trimming stripped 2 bases from V and 1 base from J, with 12 bases between. CDR3 in DNA: TGTGCCAGCAGTGAACGGGTAATCGGGTCCTACGAGCAGTACTTC. This gives the protein CASSERVIGSYEQYF.

The rearrangement joins TRBV6-6 to TRBJ2-3; the match to TRBD1 covers 8 bases. V shed 6 bases, J shed 1 base, and the junction held 3 bases outside the gene matches. This CDR3 contains 14 residues. Germline values: CDR1 MNHNY, CDR2 SVGAGI (reference sequence). The CDR3 region is CASRNRGGTDTQYF. The DNA for the CDR3 is TGTGCCAGCAGAAACAGGGGGGGCACAGATACGCAGTATTTT.

This clone was counted once. The CDR3 reads CASSLVIRHNEQFF. CDR3 nucleotides: TGTGCCAGCAGCTTAGTAATTCGTCACAATGAGCAGTTCTTC. This sequence joins TRBV7-2 and TRBJ2-1, with D unclear. V shed 1 base and J shed 5 bases, with 9 bases lying between them. Germline CDR1 SGHTA, CDR2 FQGNSA. The CDR3 has 14 amino acids.

This chain uses TRBV19 with TRBJ2-7, with D tentatively TRBD2 (6 bases). The CDR3 sequence is 14 residues long. Germline CDR1 reads LNHDA; CDR2 reads SQIVND (reference sequence). With 6 bases removed from V and 0 bases from J, the gap between germline ends came to 12 bases. For the CDR3, the DNA is TGTGCCAGTAGCGGGAGCGCCGGCTCCTACGAGCAGTACTTC. Protein sequence: CASSGSAGSYEQYF.

V is TRBV30 and J is TRBJ2-7, with TRBD2 matching 7 bases. Germline V gives CDR1 GTSNPN, CDR2 SVGIG (reference sequence). Trimming removed 3 bases from V and 0 bases from J; junction bases left unmatched: 5. This CDR3 has 14 residues. The CDR3 DNA reads TGTGCCTGGAGCTTCGGGGGGAGCTCCTACGAGCAGTACTTC. This translates into CAWSFGGSSYEQYF.

The chain combines TRBV20-1 with TRBJ1-2, with D tentatively TRBD1 (6 bases). V was pared by 3 bases and J by 4 bases, with 18 bases between. Per the germline V gene, CDR1 is DFQATT and CDR2 is SNEGSKA (reference sequence). This CDR3 has 15 residues. CDR3 region: CSASGPTGWGYGYTF. Written as DNA, the CDR3 is TGCAGTGCTAGTGGCCCCACAGGGTGGGGCTATGGCTACACCTTC.

The gene calls are TRBV19 and TRBJ1-1, with D possibly matching TRBD1 (6 bases). The CDR3 loop spans 15 amino acids. CDR1 is LNHDA and CDR2 is SQIVND in the germline V gene (reference sequence). Trimming took off 10 bases at V and 3 bases at J, with 21 bases between the two ends. Written as DNA, the CDR3 is TGTGCCACCCAAGCGAGAGACAGGAGATACACTGAAGCTTTCTTT. Translating it yields CATQARDRRYTEAFF. The whole variable domain, filled in from reference TRBV19 and TRBJ1-1, reads DGGITQSPKYLFRKEGQNVTLSCEQNLNHDAMYWYRQDPGQGLRLIYYSQIVNDFQKGDIAEGYSVSREKKESFPLTVTSAQKNPTAFYLCATQARDRRYTEAFFGQGTRLTVV.

The chain is built from TRBV6-5 and TRBJ2-7; TRBD2 agrees at 11 bases. The trim removed 6 bases at V and 0 bases at J, leaving 4 bases unmatched. Germline V gene data show CDR1 as MNHEY and CDR2 as SVGAGI. This CDR3 contains 15 residues. CDR3 residues: CASSRLAGSSYEQYF. The DNA for the CDR3 is TGTGCCAGCAGCCGACTAGCGGGATCCTCCTACGAGCAGTACTTC.

The gene calls are TRBV29-1 and TRBJ2-5; no firm D call. The germline V gene has CDR1 SQVTM and CDR2 ANQGSEA. This CDR3 region has 12 residues. The ends were cut back, 1 base at V and 5 bases at J, with 8 bases in the middle. The CDR3 bases are TGCAGCGTTGAAGTGTTGAGGGAGACCCAGTACTTC. Its translation is CSVEVLRETQYF.

The chain has TRBV24-1 and TRBJ2-5, with D perhaps matching TRBD2 (7 bases). Per the germline V gene, CDR1 is KGHDR and CDR2 is SFDVKD. The CDR3 covers 16 residues. Trimming cost V 4 bases and J 2 bases, with 16 bases left between them. The CDR3 nucleotides read TGTGCCACCAGTGAACCAACAGGGCGGGGGCAAGAGACCCAGTACTTC. This sequence encodes CATSEPTGRGQETQYF.

The chain couples TRBV6-4 to TRBJ2-2; 7 bases align to TRBD2. CDR3 length: 16 residues. Germline V gives CDR1 MRHNA, CDR2 SNTAGT. V lost 6 bases and J lost 3; bases outside the gene matches: 10. The CDR3 loop is CASRPSGGRDTGELFF. The CDR3 nucleotides are TGTGCCAGCAGACCTAGTGGAGGGAGGGACACCGGGGAGCTGTTTTTT.

The chain has TRBV18 and TRBJ2-1; 10 bases fit TRBD2. V gave up 5 bases and J gave up 5 bases; unmatched junction bases: 6. CDR3 size: 15 residues. Looked up from germline, CDR1 is KGHSH and CDR2 is LQKENI. The CDR3 loop is CASSSGLAYDNEQFF. The CDR3 bases are TGTGCCAGCTCATCGGGACTAGCGTACGACAATGAGCAGTTCTTC.

The chain uses TRBV19 and TRBJ1-5; perhaps TRBD1 as D (6 bases). The V end was cut by 7 bases, the J end by 3 bases, with 25 bases between. The CDR3 totals 18 residues. Germline CDR1 is LNHDA and CDR2 is SQIVND (reference sequence). The CDR3 spells CASTPFQRDTYSNQPQHF. CDR3 bases: TGTGCCAGTACCCCCTTTCAGCGGGACACCTATTCCAATCAGCCCCAGCATTTT.

The CDR3 nucleotides read TGTGCCAGCTCACCAGTCGGGAGCAATCAGCCCCAGCATTTT. Its protein is CASSPVGSNQPQHF. The rearrangement links TRBV18 to TRBJ1-5; D remains ambiguous. V shed 2 bases and J shed 1 base, with 6 bases lying between them. The CDR3 loop spans 14 amino acids. The germline gives CDR1 KGHSH, CDR2 LQKENI. Complete variable domain (other parts from reference TRBV18 and TRBJ1-5): NAGVMQNPRHLVRRRGQEARLRCSPMKGHSHVYWYRQLPEEGLKFMVYLQKENIIDESGMPKERFSAEFPKEGPSILRIQQVVRGDSAAYFCASSPVGSNQPQHFGDGTRLSIL.

V usage is TRBV7-2 and J usage is TRBJ2-7, with 7 bases that match TRBD1. Germline lookup yields CDR1 SGHTA and CDR2 FQGNSA. CDR3 length equals 14 residues. Germline trimming cut 5 bases from V and 0 bases from J; bases unmatched to any gene: 4. CDR3 region: CASSRDSLSYEQYF. CDR3 nucleotide sequence: TGTGCCAGCAGCCGGGACAGCCTCTCCTACGAGCAGTACTTC.

This rearrangement joins TRBV27 to TRBJ2-1; TRBD2 might be the D (5 bases). The germline V gene encodes CDR1 MNHEY and CDR2 SMNVEV (reference sequence). Trimming cost V 5 bases and J 10 bases, with 12 bases left between them. The CDR3 has 12 amino acids. CDR3 sequence reads: CASSLSGVEQFF. The CDR3 DNA reads as TGTGCCAGCAGTCTCTCCGGGGTAGAGCAGTTCTTC.